What follows describes a single T cell receptor (beta chain). This receptor's antigen is unknown. No base qualities exist here, and no much larger clone lies one base off it. The sample originates from a study of CD8+ T cells in alopecia areata (dated by TCRdb to 2016 to 2018). General notes on the study: Treated patients were enrolled in an open-label pilot trial of oral tofacitinib at 5 to 10 mg twice daily for moderate-to-severe alopecia areata. For the treated patients, the SALT score, which quantifies what percentage of scalp surface area is affected, served as the measure of disease severity. Amplification of TCRbeta CDR3 regions was done by immunoSEQ multiplex PCR using 35 Vbeta forward primers and 13 Jbeta reverse primers. Biopsies were taken from tofacitinib-treated patients at baseline and again at 4 and 24 weeks into treatment, and several of those patients also had a later scalp biopsy. On the human side, TCRbeta sequencing was run on scalp tissue and on sorted CD4+ and CD8+ peripheral blood T cells from healthy controls and from alopecia areata patients with either patchy or totalis/universalis disease. Scalp clonality was compared across normal scalp (n=4), patchy alopecia areata scalp (n=8), and alopecia totalis/universalis scalp (n=8). RNA came from the PAXgene miRNA kit for fixed scalp, the miRNeasy kit for PBMCs, and the RNeasy kit for mouse skin. In both human patients and the C3H/HeJ mouse model, the study applied high-throughput TCRbeta sequencing to look at T cell clonal expansion in alopecia areata. Tofacitinib was given for 6 to 18 months, followed by 6 months of follow-up off drug to assess delayed response and recurrence. Study-level results and caveats: Tofacitinib significantly decreased scalp clonality and the number of expanded CD8+ clones among the top 100 scalp clones. Unlike mouse skin, where gammadelta T cells dominate, normal human skin contains resident alphabeta T cells that get sequenced too, which complicates analysis of the scalp TCR repertoire. Many expanded lesional clones were found to persist in scalp and blood during tofacitinib treatment, and relapse after treatment cessation may be partly explained by this persistence. Shared TCR sequences between patients were less evident than in mice, which may be partly attributable to HLA diversity in the patient population. The treated cohort was small, with a single nonresponder, so links between baseline CD8+ expansion and response need larger studies. Compared with normal scalp, lesional scalp, particularly in alopecia totalis/universalis, had higher clonality and more expanded CD8+ clones, which suggests antigenic drive.

Sample time point, as interpreted from the label and publication: around 24 weeks on oral tofacitinib. The treatment or condition label here, explained by the study, means: oral pan-JAK inhibitor, 5-10 mg twice daily. Peripheral blood and lesional scalp punch biopsies were obtained from patients with alopecia areata. After PBMCs were isolated by density centrifugation and stained for CD3, CD4 and CD8, a FACSAria was used to sort CD4+ and CD8+ T cells. V loses 7 bases, J loses 4 bases, and the germline ends lie 25 bases apart. The CDR1 and CDR2 encoded by the germline V gene are SGHTA and FQGNSA. The CDR3 holds 17 amino acids from the cysteine to the phenylalanine. Only CDR3 DNA is held: 51 bases, read in frame from base 1. Library preparation used the immunoSEQ multiplex PCR assay. To provide template for TCR sequencing, every sample had RNA extracted and reverse transcribed into cDNA. First-strand cDNA was synthesized with SuperScript III using a 2:1 mix of oligo-dT and random hexamers. A synthetic immune receptor repertoire was used to assess amplification bias, and residual bias was removed computationally. The original pipeline was this. Raw reads were preprocessed for error removal, and CDR3 was defined according to IMGT conventions as running from the conserved cysteine to phenylalanine. Clonality was calculated as 1 minus Shannon entropy normalized by log2 of the number of productive unique TCRs. Whether each scalp clone was CD4 or CD8 was inferred by checking scalp TCRbeta sequences against the CD4 and CD8 repertoires from sorted blood. Held by TCRdb, this immuneACCESS table contains in-frame sequences only and omits some clones. Under half of the omission traces to an unresolved V gene where checked; the cause of the rest is unknown. V and J calls and clone size are given by that table; D and trimming were obtained from the DNA. The sample table holds about 110,000 clones, of which roughly three fifths were seen once. The ten largest clones add up to 10% to 15% of the sample.

The source is a human donor with alopecia areata. Here the sequenced sample was CD8+ T cells sorted from blood, taken at week 24, from a patient treated with tofacitinib. The receptor chain draws on TRBV7-2 and TRBJ1-1; TRBD1 is perhaps the D gene, given 5 matching bases. The nucleotide sequence is TGTGCCAGCACCCGAAGGGGAAGGGAGTTTTTGGTCACTGAAGCTTTCTTT. This is translated as CASTRRGREFLVTEAFF.